Shown below are 21 T cell receptor beta chains from a single sample sequenced in a study of shared clonotypes between healthy human individuals. Assay: immunoSEQ multiplex PCR; the TCRdb copy retains only in-frame clones and omits some. In the table there are roughly 2.2 million clones, 85% to 95% of which are singletons. Sequencing was carried out using naive CD4+ T cells from PBMCs. The subset is: CD45RA+ positively selected. Every receptor here comes from a young man in good health. Some clones in this sample may be carry-over from other donors' samples.

V usage is TRBV4-1 and J usage is TRBJ2-7; 11 bases map to TRBD1. This CDR3 spans 16 amino acids. The V and J ends lost 3 bases and 5 bases, in that order; junction bases with no gene match: 9. CDR1 is MGHRA, CDR2 YSYEKL, per germline. CDR3 amino acids: CASSHPGTGGFHEQYF. CDR3 sequence (DNA): TGCGCCAGCAGCCACCCCGGGACAGGGGGGTTCCACGAGCAGTACTTC.

The chain joins TRBV15 to TRBJ1-2; the D gene is possibly TRBD1 (5 bases). This CDR3 is 11 amino acids long. V was shortened by 11 bases and J by 5 bases, with 12 bases between the two germline ends. Germline V CDR1 and CDR2: LNHNV, YYDKDF (reference sequence). This CDR3 reads CAASQGYGYTF. The CDR3, as DNA: TGTGCCGCAAGCCAGGGTTATGGCTACACCTTC.

The sample holds a few counts of this clone. The gene calls are TRBV2 and TRBJ1-1; D is uncertain. The CDR3 length is 11 residues. V was shortened by 5 bases and J by 5 bases, with 6 bases between the two germline ends. CDR1 is SNHLY and CDR2 is FYNNEI in the germline V gene. CDR3 coding DNA: TGTGCCAGCAGTTCAGTGACTGAAGCTTTCTTT. This encodes CASSSVTEAFF.

This clone turned up a few times. This chain connects TRBV28 to TRBJ1-2; D call uncertain. The germline V gene has CDR1 MDHEN and CDR2 SYDVKM. The CDR3 consists of 16 residues. V was pared by 5 bases and J by 0 bases, with 16 bases between. This chain's CDR3 is CASSTLIGPANYGYTF. The CDR3 coding sequence is TGTGCCAGCAGTACCCTAATTGGGCCCGCTAACTATGGCTACACCTTC.

This clone showed up just a few times. As DNA, the CDR3 is TGTGCCAGCAGCTTAGGACTCAATGAGCAGTTCTTC. It codes for CASSLGLNEQFF. This chain joins TRBV7-3 and TRBJ2-1; possibly TRBD2 for D (5 bases). Germline loops: CDR1 SGHTA, CDR2 FQGTGA. V lost 2 bases to trimming and J lost 6 bases, with 5 bases between them. The CDR3 covers 12 residues.

The chain recombines TRBV20-1 with TRBJ1-5; no reliable D call. In germline, CDR1 is DFQATT, CDR2 SNEGSKA (reference sequence). The CDR3 totals 11 residues. The germline V and J ends were trimmed by 3 bases and 11 bases, with 11 bases remaining between them. Here the CDR3 reads CSASFGTSQHF. CDR3 coding DNA: TGCAGTGCTAGTTTTGGAACGTCCCAGCATTTT.

About this clone: Since the CDR3 does not end with the conserved phenylalanine or tryptophan, this likely comes from a read error. The chain recombines TRBV2 with TRBJ1-1; 7 bases agree with TRBD1. Germline loops: CDR1 SNHLY, CDR2 FYNNEI. V shed 4 bases, J shed 4 bases, and the junction held 3 bases outside the gene matches. CDR3 length equals 13 residues. DNA of the CDR3: TGTGCCAGCAGTGTAGGGGGCGGCACTGAAGCTTTCCTT. This sequence encodes CASSVGGGTEAFL.

Concerning this clone itself: This CDR3 is also generated by other DNA sequences in the sample. The CDR3 DNA is TGTGCCAGCAGCTCCCGGGACAGGAACTATGGCTACACCTTC. Protein: CASSSRDRNYGYTF. This rearrangement joins TRBV7-2 to TRBJ1-2; TRBD1 matches 8 bases. Germline trimming cut 4 bases from V and 2 bases from J; bases unmatched to any gene: 3. This CDR3 has 14 amino acids. Germline loops: CDR1 SGHTA, CDR2 FQGNSA.

As regards this clone: This sample includes further DNA sequences coding for the same CDR3. The V call is TRBV5-1, the J call TRBJ2-5, with 7 positions matching TRBD2. V dropped 0 bases and J dropped 5; count of bases not matched to a gene: 10. This CDR3 comprises 16 residues. Germline V CDR1 and CDR2: SGHRS, YFSETQ. CDR3 sequence reads: CASSLAAASGGETQYF. CDR3 nucleotides: TGCGCCAGCAGCTTGGCCGCCGCTAGCGGTGGGGAGACCCAGTACTTC.

The chain combines TRBV5-5 with TRBJ1-1; no clear D. The CDR3 runs 13 residues. Germline CDR1 is SGHKS and CDR2 is YYEKEE (reference sequence). Trimming removed 1 base at V and 0 bases at J, with 4 bases between. Here the CDR3 reads CASSLLVNTEAFF. The CDR3 nucleotides read TGTGCCAGCAGCTTGTTGGTGAACACTGAAGCTTTCTTT.

J is TRBJ1-1 and V is TRBV28; possibly TRBD1 for D (5 bases). The CDR3 runs 14 residues. V lost 8 bases and J lost 5, with 18 bases in between. Germline CDR1 is MDHEN and CDR2 is SYDVKM. The CDR3 protein is CASLNMGGRTEAFF. Here the CDR3 DNA reads TGTGCCAGCCTTAACATGGGGGGGAGGACTGAAGCTTTCTTT.

This chain joins TRBV4-2 and TRBJ1-4; D remains ambiguous. V was clipped by 5 bases and J by 7 bases, with 17 bases between them. The CDR3 totals 15 residues. Germline CDR1 reads LGHNA; CDR2 reads YNFKEQ. The CDR3 loop reads CASSSSGNAPEKLFF. CDR3 nucleotides: TGTGCCAGCAGCTCCTCCGGGAATGCACCTGAAAAACTGTTTTTT.

On this clone itself: Other DNA sequences within the sample encode an identical CDR3. This chain connects TRBV27 to TRBJ2-3, with TRBD1 identical over 10 bases. The CDR3 sequence is 14 residues long. Per germline, CDR1 MNHEY and CDR2 SMNVEV (reference sequence). The ends lost 6 bases at V and 4 bases at J; junction bases unmatched: 4. The CDR3 DNA is TGTGCCAGCAGCCTCGGACAGGGGGCAGATACGCAGTATTTT. Residues: CASSLGQGADTQYF.

This chain links TRBV28 with TRBJ2-7; tentative D call: TRBD1 (6 bases). The CDR3 is 16 residues long. The V end lost 10 bases, the J end lost 4 bases, and 26 bases lay between the germline ends. The germline CDR1 and CDR2 sequences are MDHEN and SYDVKM. The CDR3 DNA is TGTGCCACCTCGCCCTGGGGGCCCCCATTTCTGTACGAGCAGTACTTC. Its translation is CATSPWGPPFLYEQYF.

Details on this clone: This CDR3 is also generated by other DNA sequences in the sample. J is TRBJ2-5 and V is TRBV5-1; 10 bases fit TRBD2. This CDR3 has 14 amino acids. With V trimmed by 6 bases and J by 5 bases, 7 bases remained unmatched. Germline CDR1 reads SGHRS; CDR2 reads YFSETQ. CDR3 sequence reads: CASTSGRAWETQYF. The CDR3 nucleotides are TGCGCCAGCACAAGCGGGAGGGCTTGGGAGACCCAGTACTTC.

Turning to this clone: Other DNA sequences in the sample encode the same CDR3. The chain employs TRBV7-2 and TRBJ2-5, with D possibly matching TRBD2 (6 bases). The germline V gene has CDR1 SGHTA and CDR2 FQGNSA. V dropped 1 base and J dropped 3 bases, with 12 bases sitting between them. This CDR3 comprises 15 residues. CDR3 loop: CASSLVWGGEETQYF. The CDR3 nucleotides are TGTGCCAGCAGCTTAGTCTGGGGCGGGGAAGAGACCCAGTACTTC. Using reference TRBV7-2 and TRBJ2-5 for the parts outside the CDR3, the full variable domain is GAGVSQSPSNKVTEKGKDVELRCDPISGHTALYWYRQSLGQGLEFLIYFQGNSAPDKSGLPSDRFSAERTGGSVSTLTIQRTQQEDSAVYLCASSLVWGGEETQYFGPGTRLLVL.

Worth noting for this clone: This sample includes further DNA sequences coding for the same CDR3. V and J are TRBV28 and TRBJ2-3; 7 bases map to TRBD2. From germline, CDR1 is MDHEN and CDR2 SYDVKM. V shed 3 bases, J shed 3 bases, and the junction held 3 bases outside the gene matches. The CDR3 loop spans 14 amino acids. The CDR3 DNA is TGTGCCAGCAGTTTGACGGGAGGAACAGATACGCAGTATTTT. This gives the protein CASSLTGGTDTQYF.

The chain employs TRBV5-5 and TRBJ1-2; D not resolved. Deletions cut 4 bases from V and 4 bases from J, with 14 bases between. The CDR3 runs 14 residues. Germline CDR1 reads SGHKS; CDR2 reads YYEKEE (reference sequence). CDR3 in amino acids: CASSPEGSLYGYTF. The CDR3 DNA reads TGTGCCAGCAGCCCTGAGGGCAGTCTCTATGGCTACACCTTC.

This clone was seen a single time. The V call is TRBV19, the J call TRBJ2-7; D might be TRBD2 (6 bases). V was clipped by 5 bases and J by 3 bases, with 17 bases between them. This CDR3 is built from 15 residues. Per the germline V gene, CDR1 is LNHDA and CDR2 is SQIVND (reference sequence). The CDR3 sequence: CASSVDPGGLYEQYF. The DNA for the CDR3 is TGTGCCAGTAGTGTCGATCCCGGGGGTCTCTACGAGCAGTACTTC.

There are a few counts of this clone. Other DNA sequences in this sample translate to the same CDR3. This chain joins TRBV5-6 and TRBJ2-5; D not certain. V lost 1 base and J 5 bases, leaving 6 bases between the germline ends. This CDR3 is built from 12 residues. The germline gives CDR1 SGHDT, CDR2 YYEEEE. The chain's CDR3 is CASSLSRETQYF. As DNA, the CDR3 is TGTGCCAGCAGCTTGAGTCGGGAGACCCAGTACTTC.

This clone was seen a single time. The J gene is TRBJ2-7, the V gene TRBV7-3; 9 bases line up with TRBD1. The CDR3 spans 14 residues. V lost 5 bases, J lost 5 bases, and 7 bases stayed unmatched. Per the germline V gene, CDR1 is SGHTA and CDR2 is FQGTGA. This CDR3 is CASSPNRGRDEQYF. The CDR3 nucleotides read TGTGCCAGCAGCCCCAACAGGGGGCGCGACGAGCAGTACTTC.